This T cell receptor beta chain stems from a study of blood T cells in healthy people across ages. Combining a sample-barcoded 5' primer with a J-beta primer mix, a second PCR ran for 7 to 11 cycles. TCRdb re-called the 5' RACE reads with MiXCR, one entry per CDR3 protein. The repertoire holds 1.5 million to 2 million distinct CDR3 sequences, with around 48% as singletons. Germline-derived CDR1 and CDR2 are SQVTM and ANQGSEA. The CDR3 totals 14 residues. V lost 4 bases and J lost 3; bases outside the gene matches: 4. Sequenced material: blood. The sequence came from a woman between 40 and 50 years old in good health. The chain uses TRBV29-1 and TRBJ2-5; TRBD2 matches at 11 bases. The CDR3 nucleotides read TGCAGCGTTGTTTTGACTAGCGGGGAAGAGACCCAGTACTTC. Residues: CSVVLTSGEETQYF. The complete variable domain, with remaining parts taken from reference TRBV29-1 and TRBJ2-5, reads SAVISQKPSRDICQRGTSLTIQCQVDSQVTMMFWYRQQPGQSLTLIATANQGSEATYESGFVIDKFPISRPNLTFSTLTVSNMSPEDSSIYLCSVVLTSGEETQYFGPGTRLLVL.